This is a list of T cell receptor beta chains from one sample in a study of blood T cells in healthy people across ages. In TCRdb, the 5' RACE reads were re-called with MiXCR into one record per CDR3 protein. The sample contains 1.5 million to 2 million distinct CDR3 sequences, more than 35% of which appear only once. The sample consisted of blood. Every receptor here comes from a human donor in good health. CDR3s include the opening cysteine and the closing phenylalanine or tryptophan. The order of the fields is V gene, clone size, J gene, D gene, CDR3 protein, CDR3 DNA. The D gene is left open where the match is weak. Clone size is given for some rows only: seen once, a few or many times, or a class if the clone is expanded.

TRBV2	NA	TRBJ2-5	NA	CASSGQIWETQYF	TGTGCCAGCAGTGGTCAAATATGGGAGACCCAGTACTTC
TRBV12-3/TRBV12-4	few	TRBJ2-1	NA	CASSLTWGAIGEQFF	TGTGCCAGCAGTTTAACATGGGGGGCGATCGGTGAGCAGTTCTTC
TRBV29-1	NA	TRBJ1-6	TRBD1	CSARGGEDNSPLHF	TGCAGCGCTCGAGGGGGCGAGGATAATTCACCCCTCCACTTT
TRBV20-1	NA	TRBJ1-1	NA	CSAWSSMNTEAFF	TGCAGTGCTTGGAGCTCCATGAACACTGAAGCTTTCTTT
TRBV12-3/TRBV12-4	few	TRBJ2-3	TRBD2	CASRLSGGADTQYF	TGTGCCAGCAGGCTAAGCGGGGGAGCAGATACGCAGTATTTT
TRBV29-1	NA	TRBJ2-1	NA	CSVEPGTSGSYNEQFF	TGCAGCGTTGAACCCGGGACTTCCGGCTCCTACAATGAGCAGTTCTTC
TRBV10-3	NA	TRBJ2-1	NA	CAITGPSNEQFF	TGTGCCATCACCGGGCCCAGCAATGAGCAGTTCTTC
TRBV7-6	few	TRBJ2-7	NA	CASSLGSRGARYEQYF	TGTGCCAGCAGCTTAGGAAGTCGAGGAGCCCGCTACGAGCAGTACTTC
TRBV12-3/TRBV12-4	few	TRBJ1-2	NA	CASVGAHYGYTF	TGTGCCAGTGTGGGGGCCCACTATGGCTACACCTTC
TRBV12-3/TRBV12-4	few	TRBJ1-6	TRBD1	CASSVNPGQGINSPLHF	TGTGCCAGCAGTGTTAACCCGGGACAGGGGATCAATTCACCCCTCCACTTT
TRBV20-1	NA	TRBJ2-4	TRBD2	CSVRRGGRLSIQYF	TGCAGTGTAAGGCGGGGGGGCCGATTGAGCATTCAGTACTTC
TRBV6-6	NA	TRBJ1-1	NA	CASRPLGISEAFF	TGTGCCAGCAGACCTCTGGGGATCTCTGAAGCTTTCTTT
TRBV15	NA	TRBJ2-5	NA	CATSREAAETQYF	TGTGCCACCAGCAGAGAGGCGGCGGAGACCCAGTACTTC
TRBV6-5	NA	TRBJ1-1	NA	CASSYSGTGLWAFF	TGTGCCAGCAGTTACTCAGGCACTGGGTTATGGGCTTTCTTT
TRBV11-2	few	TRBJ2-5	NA	CASSLTGPGPQETQYF	TGTGCCAGCAGCTTAACCGGCCCAGGGCCCCAAGAGACCCAGTACTTC
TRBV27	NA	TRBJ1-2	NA	CASSFRQLDRTCYGYTF	TGTGCCAGCAGTTTCCGACAATTAGACAGGACCTGCTATGGCTACACCTTC
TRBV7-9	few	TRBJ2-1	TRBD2	CASSPGGSGETQFF	TGTGCCAGCAGCCCCGGGGGTAGCGGGGAAACCCAGTTCTTC
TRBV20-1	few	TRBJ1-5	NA	CSASKPGNQPQHF	TGCAGTGCTAGCAAGCCAGGCAATCAGCCCCAGCATTTT
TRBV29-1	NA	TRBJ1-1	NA	CSIGQQMNTEAFF	TGCAGCATCGGACAGCAGATGAACACTGAAGCTTTCTTT
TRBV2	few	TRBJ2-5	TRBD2	CASSDQPWGGVQETQYF	TGTGCCAGCAGCGACCAACCGTGGGGAGGGGTCCAAGAGACCCAGTACTTC
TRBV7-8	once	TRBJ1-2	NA	CASSSLVGIPGYTF	TGTGCCAGCAGCTCGTTGGTGGGGATACCGGGCTACACCTTC
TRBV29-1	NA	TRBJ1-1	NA	CSVALLAPNTEAFF	TGCAGCGTAGCCCTTTTAGCCCCGAACACTGAAGCTTTCTTT
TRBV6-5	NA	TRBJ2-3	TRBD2	CAGQTLAGGSTDTQYF	TGTGCCGGCCAGACTCTAGCGGGGGGGAGCACAGATACGCAGTATTTT
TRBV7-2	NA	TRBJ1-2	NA	CASSSAASWWGYGYTF	TGTGCCAGCAGCTCGGCTGCAAGTTGGTGGGGCTATGGCTACACCTTC
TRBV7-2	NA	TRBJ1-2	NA	CASSLVLYGYTF	TGTGCCAGCAGCTTAGTCCTATATGGCTACACCTTC